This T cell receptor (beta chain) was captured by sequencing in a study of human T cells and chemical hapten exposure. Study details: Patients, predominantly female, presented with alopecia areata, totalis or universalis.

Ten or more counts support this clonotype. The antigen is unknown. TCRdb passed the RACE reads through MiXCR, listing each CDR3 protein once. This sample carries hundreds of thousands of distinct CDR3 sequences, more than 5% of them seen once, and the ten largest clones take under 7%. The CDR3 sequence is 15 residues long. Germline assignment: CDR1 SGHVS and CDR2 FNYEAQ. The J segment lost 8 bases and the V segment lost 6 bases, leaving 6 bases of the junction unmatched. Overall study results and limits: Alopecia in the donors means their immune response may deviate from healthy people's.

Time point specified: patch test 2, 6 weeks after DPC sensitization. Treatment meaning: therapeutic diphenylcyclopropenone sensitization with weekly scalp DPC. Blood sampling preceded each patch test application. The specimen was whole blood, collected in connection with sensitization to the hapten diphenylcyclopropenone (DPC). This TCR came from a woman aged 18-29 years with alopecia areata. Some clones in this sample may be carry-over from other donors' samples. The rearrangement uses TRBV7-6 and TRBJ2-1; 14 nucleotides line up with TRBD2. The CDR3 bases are TGTGCCAGCAGTTTCGGGACTAGCGGGGGTTATGAGCAGTTCTTC. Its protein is CASSFGTSGGYEQFF.